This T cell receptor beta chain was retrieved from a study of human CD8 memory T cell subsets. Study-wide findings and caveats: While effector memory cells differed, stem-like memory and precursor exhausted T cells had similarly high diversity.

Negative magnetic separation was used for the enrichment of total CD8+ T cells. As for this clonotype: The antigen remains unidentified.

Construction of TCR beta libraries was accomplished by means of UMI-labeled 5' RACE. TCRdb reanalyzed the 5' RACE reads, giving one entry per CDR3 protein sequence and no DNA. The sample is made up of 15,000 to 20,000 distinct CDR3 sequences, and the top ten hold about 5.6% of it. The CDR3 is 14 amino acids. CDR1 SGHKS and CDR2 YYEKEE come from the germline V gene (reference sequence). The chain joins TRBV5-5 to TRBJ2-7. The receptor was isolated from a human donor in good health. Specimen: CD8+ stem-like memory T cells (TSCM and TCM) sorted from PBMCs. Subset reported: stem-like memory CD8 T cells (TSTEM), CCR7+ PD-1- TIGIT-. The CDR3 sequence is CASSLQRSSYEQYF.